This T cell receptor beta chain appears in the sequencing data of a study of tumor and adjacent non-tumor tissue in lung cancer. For the study at large: Patients comprised over 9 adenocarcinoma, 2 squamous cell carcinoma and 1 small cell lung cancer. On average, productive TCRbeta reads reached some 4.4 million per sample.

With regard to this clonotype: Its cognate antigen is unknown. One junction end disagrees with the germline gene, perhaps due to a read error.

Study findings and constraints: Tumor repertoires had a smaller top 100 clone share than normal lung. Higher tumor TCR diversity was associated with shorter survival.

TCRbeta libraries were built with three rounds of nested PCR, modified from ARM-PCR. TCRdb reprocessed the multiplex PCR reads with MiXCR, giving one entry per CDR3 protein. This table holds 70,000 to 90,000 distinct CDR3 sequences, 55% to 70% found once. This CDR3 region has 14 residues. CDR1 and CDR2 from the germline V gene are MNHEY and SVGAGI. This sample's RNA came from whole unsorted tissue. The normal lung tissue was taken more than 3 cm from the tumor edge. This receptor was obtained from a woman between 45 and 65 years old with non-small cell lung cancer. This chain uses TRBV6-5 with TRBJ1-1; D call uncertain. The source material was distant non-tumor lung tissue. Here the CDR3 reads CASSTHEINTEAFF. The CDR3 coding sequence is TGTGCTAGCAGCACACACGAAATTAACACTGAAGCTTTCTTT.